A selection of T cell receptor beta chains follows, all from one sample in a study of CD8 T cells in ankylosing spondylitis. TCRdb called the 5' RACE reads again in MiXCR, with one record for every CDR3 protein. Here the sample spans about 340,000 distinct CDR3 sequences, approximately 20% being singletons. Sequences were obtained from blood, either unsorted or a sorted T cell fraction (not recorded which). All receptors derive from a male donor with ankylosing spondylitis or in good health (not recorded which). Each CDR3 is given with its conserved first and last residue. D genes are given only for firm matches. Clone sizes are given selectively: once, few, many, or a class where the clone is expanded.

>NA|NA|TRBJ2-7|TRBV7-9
CASSPPAISVGEQYF
TGTGCCAGCAGCCCGCCGGCCATTTCAGTCGGCGAGCAGTACTTC
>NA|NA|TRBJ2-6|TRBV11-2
CASSLPERVAWGANVLTF
TGTGCCAGCAGCCTCCCCGAGAGGGTCGCGTGGGGGGCCAACGTCCTGACTTTC
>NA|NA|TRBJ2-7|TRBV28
CASRGVGSYEQYF
TGTGCCAGCAGGGGGGTCGGCTCCTACGAGCAGTACTTC
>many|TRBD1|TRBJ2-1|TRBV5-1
CASSEGTGSHEQFF
TGCGCCAGCAGCGAGGGGACAGGGTCCCATGAGCAGTTCTTC
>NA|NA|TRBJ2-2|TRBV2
CASSESAGLSAGELFF
TGTGCCAGCAGTGAGTCCGCGGGACTTAGTGCCGGGGAGCTGTTTTTT
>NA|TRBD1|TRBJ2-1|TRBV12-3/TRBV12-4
CASTPTGGPLGEQFF
TGTGCCAGCACCCCGACAGGGGGTCCTCTCGGGGAGCAGTTCTTC
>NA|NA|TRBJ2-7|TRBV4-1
CASSQDRVYEQYF
TGCGCCAGCAGCCAAGACAGGGTATACGAGCAGTACTTC
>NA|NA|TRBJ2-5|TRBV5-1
CASSLAAGPIQETQYF
TGCGCCAGCAGCTTGGCCGCGGGACCGATACAAGAGACCCAGTACTTC
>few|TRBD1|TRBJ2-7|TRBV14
CASSRGPGQGIYEQYF
TGTGCCAGCAGCCGGGGACCGGGACAGGGGATCTACGAGCAGTACTTC
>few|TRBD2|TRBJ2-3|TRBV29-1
CSPRGVNTDTQYF
TGCAGCCCCCGGGGGGTTAACACAGATACGCAGTATTTT
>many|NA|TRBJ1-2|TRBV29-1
CSVGEQISNYGYTF
TGCAGCGTTGGAGAACAGATTTCTAACTATGGCTACACCTTC
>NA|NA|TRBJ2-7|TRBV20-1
CSARAGAWGDEQYF
TGCAGTGCTAGAGCTGGGGCCTGGGGAGACGAGCAGTACTTC
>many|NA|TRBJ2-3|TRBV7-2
CASRGGATDTQYF
TGTGCCAGCAGGGGGGGGGCCACAGATACGCAGTATTTT
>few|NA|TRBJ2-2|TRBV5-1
CASTPGGGSPGELFF
TGCGCCAGCACTCCTGGGGGCGGGTCCCCCGGGGAGCTGTTTTTT
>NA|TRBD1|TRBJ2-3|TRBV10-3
CAIRTGQADTQYF
TGTGCCATCCGGACAGGACAGGCAGATACGCAGTATTTT
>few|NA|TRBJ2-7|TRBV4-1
CASSLRTPGYEQYF
TGCGCCAGCAGCCTGCGGACCCCCGGCTACGAGCAGTACTTC
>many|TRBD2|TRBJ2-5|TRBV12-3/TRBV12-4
CASRPLLAGTEETQYF
TGTGCCAGCAGGCCTCTTCTAGCGGGAACCGAAGAGACCCAGTACTTC
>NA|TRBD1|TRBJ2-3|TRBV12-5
CASGLGGTQYF
TGTGCTAGTGGTTTAGGGGGCACGCAGTATTTT
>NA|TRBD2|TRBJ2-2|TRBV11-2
CASSPGLAGYGELFF
TGTGCCAGCAGCCCGGGACTAGCGGGGTACGGGGAGCTGTTTTTT
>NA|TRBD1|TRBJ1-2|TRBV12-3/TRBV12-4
CASRRTGIGAGYTF
TGTGCCAGCAGACGGACAGGGATCGGTGCTGGCTACACCTTC
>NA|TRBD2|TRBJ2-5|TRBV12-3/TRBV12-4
CASRPLGGETQYF
TGTGCCAGCAGGCCGTTGGGGGGGGAGACCCAGTACTTC
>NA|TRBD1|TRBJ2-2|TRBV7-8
CASSFWDRGRESTGELFF
TGTGCCAGCAGCTTCTGGGACAGGGGGCGCGAAAGCACCGGGGAGCTGTTTTTT
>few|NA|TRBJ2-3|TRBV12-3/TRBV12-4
CASRLSDTQYF
TGTGCCAGTCGGTTGTCAGATACGCAGTATTTT
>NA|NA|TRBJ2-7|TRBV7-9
CASSLDPGLAYEQYF
TGTGCCAGCAGCTTAGATCCAGGGCTGGCCTACGAGCAGTACTTC
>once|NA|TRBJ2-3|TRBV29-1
CSADGALSTDTQYF
TGCAGCGCTGATGGCGCTCTGAGCACAGATACGCAGTATTTT
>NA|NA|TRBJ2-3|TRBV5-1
CASSFLPDRMTDTQYF
TGCGCCAGCAGCTTTCTTCCCGACAGGATGACAGATACGCAGTATTTT
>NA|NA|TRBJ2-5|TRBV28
CASRVSPYQETQYF
TGTGCCAGCAGGGTCTCCCCGTACCAAGAGACCCAGTACTTC
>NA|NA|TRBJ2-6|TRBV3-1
CASSKKEGLGANVLTF
TGTGCCAGCAGCAAAAAGGAGGGCCTTGGGGCCAACGTCCTGACTTTC